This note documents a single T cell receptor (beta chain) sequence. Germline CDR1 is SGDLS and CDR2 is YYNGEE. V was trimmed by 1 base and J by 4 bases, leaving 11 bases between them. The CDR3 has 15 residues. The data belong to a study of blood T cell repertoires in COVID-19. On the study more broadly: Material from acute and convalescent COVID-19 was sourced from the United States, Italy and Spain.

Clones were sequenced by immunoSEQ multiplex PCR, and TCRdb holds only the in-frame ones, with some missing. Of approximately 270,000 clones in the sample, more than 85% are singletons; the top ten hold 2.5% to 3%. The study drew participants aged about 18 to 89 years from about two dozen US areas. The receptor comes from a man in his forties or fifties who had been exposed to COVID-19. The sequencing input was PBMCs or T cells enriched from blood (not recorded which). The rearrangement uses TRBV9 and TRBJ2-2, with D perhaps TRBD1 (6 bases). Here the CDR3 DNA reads TGTGCCAGCAGCGTAAACGTAGGGGGCACCGGGGAGCTGTTTTTT. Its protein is CASSVNVGGTGELFF. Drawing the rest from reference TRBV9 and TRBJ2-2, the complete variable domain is DSGVTQTPKHLITATGQRVTLRCSPRSGDLSVYWYQQSLDQGLQFLIQYYNGEERAKGNILERFSAQQFPDLHSELNLSSLELGDSALYFCASSVNVGGTGELFFGEGSRLTVL.